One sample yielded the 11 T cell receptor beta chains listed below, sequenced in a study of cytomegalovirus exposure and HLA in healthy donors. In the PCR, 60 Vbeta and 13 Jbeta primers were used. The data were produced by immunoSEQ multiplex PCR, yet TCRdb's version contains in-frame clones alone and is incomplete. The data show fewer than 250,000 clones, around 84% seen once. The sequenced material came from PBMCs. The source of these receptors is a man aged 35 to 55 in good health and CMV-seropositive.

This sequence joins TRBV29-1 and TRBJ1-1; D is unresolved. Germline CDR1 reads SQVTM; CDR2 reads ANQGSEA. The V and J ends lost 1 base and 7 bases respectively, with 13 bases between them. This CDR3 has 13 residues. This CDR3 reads CSVEGTGFGEAFF. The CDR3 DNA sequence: TGCAGCGTTGAAGGTACGGGGTTTGGTGAAGCTTTCTTT.

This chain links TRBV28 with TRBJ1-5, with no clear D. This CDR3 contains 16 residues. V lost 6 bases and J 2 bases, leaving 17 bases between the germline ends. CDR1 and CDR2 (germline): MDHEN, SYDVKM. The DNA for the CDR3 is TGTGCCAGCAGGGGGAGGAGGCGCCGGGGCAATCAGCCCCAGCATTTT. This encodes CASRGRRRRGNQPQHF.

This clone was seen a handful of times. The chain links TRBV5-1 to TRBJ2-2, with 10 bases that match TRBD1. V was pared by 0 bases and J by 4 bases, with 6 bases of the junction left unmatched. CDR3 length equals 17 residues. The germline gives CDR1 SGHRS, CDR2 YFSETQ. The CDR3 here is CASSLDGGQGFTGELFF. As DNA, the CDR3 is TGCGCCAGCAGCTTGGATGGGGGACAGGGGTTCACCGGGGAGCTGTTTTTT.

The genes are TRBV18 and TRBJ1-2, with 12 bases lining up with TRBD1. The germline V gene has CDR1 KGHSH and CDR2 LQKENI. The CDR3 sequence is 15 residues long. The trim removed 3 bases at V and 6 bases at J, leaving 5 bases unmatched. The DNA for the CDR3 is TGTGCCAGCTCACCGCCGGGGGACAGGGGGCATGGCTACACCTTC. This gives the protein CASSPPGDRGHGYTF.

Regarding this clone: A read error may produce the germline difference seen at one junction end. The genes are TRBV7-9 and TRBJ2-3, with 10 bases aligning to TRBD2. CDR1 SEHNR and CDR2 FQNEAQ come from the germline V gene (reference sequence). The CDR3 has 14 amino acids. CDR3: CASRLAGGPDTQYF. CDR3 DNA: TGTGCCAGCAGGTTAGCGGGAGGACCAGATACGCAGTATTTT.

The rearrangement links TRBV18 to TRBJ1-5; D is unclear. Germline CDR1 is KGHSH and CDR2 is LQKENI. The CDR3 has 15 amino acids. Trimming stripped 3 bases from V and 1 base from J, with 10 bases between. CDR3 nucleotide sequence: TGTGCCAGCTCACCCGGTTCAGGCAGCAATCAGCCCCAGCATTTT. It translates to CASSPGSGSNQPQHF. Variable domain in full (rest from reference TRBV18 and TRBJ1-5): NAGVMQNPRHLVRRRGQEARLRCSPMKGHSHVYWYRQLPEEGLKFMVYLQKENIIDESGMPKERFSAEFPKEGPSILRIQQVVRGDSAAYFCASSPGSGSNQPQHFGDGTRLSIL.

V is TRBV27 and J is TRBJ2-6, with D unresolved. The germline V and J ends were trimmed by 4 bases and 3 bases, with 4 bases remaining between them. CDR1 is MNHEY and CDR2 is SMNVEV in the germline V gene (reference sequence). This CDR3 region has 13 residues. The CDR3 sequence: CASSSSGANVLTF. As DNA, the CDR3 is TGTGCCAGCAGTTCCAGTGGGGCCAACGTCCTGACTTTC.

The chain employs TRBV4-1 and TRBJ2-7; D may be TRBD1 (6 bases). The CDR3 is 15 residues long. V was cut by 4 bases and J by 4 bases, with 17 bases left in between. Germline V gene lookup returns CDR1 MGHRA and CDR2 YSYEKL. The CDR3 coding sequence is TGCGCCAGCAGCCCGTCCGGGACAACTCGTTACGAGCAGTACTTC. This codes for CASSPSGTTRYEQYF.

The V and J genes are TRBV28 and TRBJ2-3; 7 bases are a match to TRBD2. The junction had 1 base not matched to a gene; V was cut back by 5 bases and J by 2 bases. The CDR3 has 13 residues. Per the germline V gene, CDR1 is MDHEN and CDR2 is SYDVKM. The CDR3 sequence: CASSLADTDTQYF. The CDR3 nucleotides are TGTGCCAGCAGTCTAGCGGACACAGATACGCAGTATTTT.

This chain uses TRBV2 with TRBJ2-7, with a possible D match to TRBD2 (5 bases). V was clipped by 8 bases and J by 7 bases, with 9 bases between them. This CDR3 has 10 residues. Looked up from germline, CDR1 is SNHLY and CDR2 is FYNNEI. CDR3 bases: TGTGCCAGCGGCCGCGGGGAGCAGTACTTC. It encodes CASGRGEQYF.

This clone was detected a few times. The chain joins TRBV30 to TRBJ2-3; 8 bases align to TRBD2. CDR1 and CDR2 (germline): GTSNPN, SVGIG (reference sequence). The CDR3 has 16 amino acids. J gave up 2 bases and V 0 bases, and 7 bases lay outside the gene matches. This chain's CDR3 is CAWSVVAGGFTDTQYF. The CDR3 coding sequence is TGTGCCTGGAGTGTAGTTGCGGGAGGTTTCACAGATACGCAGTATTTT.